The 29 T cell receptor beta chains listed next were all sequenced from one sample in a study of OX40 agonist ivuxolimab in advanced cancers. The repertoire was sequenced with immunoSEQ multiplex PCR; TCRdb's copy has only in-frame clones and lacks some. The data show 50,000 to 75,000 clones, 84% seen once. Here the sequenced sample was CD4+ or CD8+ T cells sorted from blood, taken in a trial of the OX40 agonist ivuxolimab. These receptors were obtained from an adult with an advanced solid tumor such as melanoma, head and neck, liver or kidney cancer.

The V and J genes are TRBV9 and TRBJ2-3, with TRBD1 identical over 8 bases. The CDR3 is 14 residues long. Germline CDR1 SGDLS, CDR2 YYNGEE. V was clipped by 5 bases and J by 4 bases; unmatched bases: 6. Written as DNA, the CDR3 is TGTGCCAGCAGACCGACAGGGGTCGCAGATACGCAGTATTTT. This translates into CASRPTGVADTQYF.

The chain combines TRBV19 with TRBJ2-3; D is unresolved. This CDR3 spans 14 amino acids. Trimming took 3 bases from V and 6 from J, leaving 13 bases between them. Germline CDR1 LNHDA, CDR2 SQIVND (reference sequence). The CDR3 DNA sequence: TGTGCCAGTAGTATTCCCCGGGCCCGGGATACGCAGTATTTT. Protein sequence: CASSIPRARDTQYF.

The V and J genes are TRBV2 and TRBJ1-2; D not certain. CDR3 length equals 13 residues. V shed 3 bases and J shed 4 bases, with 9 bases lying between them. Germline V gene sequence: CDR1 SNHLY, CDR2 FYNNEI. Here the CDR3 DNA reads TGTGCCAGCAGTGATAACCCTCTCTATGGCTACACCTTC. Amino acids: CASSDNPLYGYTF.

This clone was counted a single time. The gene calls are TRBV7-8 and TRBJ2-1, with 11 bases that match TRBD2. CDR1 is SGHVS, CDR2 FQNEAQ, per germline. CDR3 length equals 19 residues. The V segment lost 5 bases and the J segment 6 bases; nucleotides outside the gene matches: 18. Here the CDR3 DNA reads TGTGCCAGCAGCCCATTTCGTATACTAGCGGGAGTTAAGGGCAATGAGCAGTTCTTC. Encoded protein: CASSPFRILAGVKGNEQFF.

The chain has TRBV11-2 and TRBJ1-1; 10 bases map to TRBD1. CDR1 SGHAT and CDR2 FQNNGV come from the germline V gene. CDR3 length: 15 amino acids. J lost 6 bases, V lost 4 bases, and 8 bases had no gene match. The DNA for the CDR3 is TGTGCCAGCAGCTCAAGGGACAGGGGCGGGGCTGAAGCTTTCTTT. Its translation is CASSSRDRGGAEAFF.

V and J are TRBV4-2 and TRBJ1-4, with D perhaps TRBD1 (5 bases). The germline V and J ends were trimmed by 0 bases and 6 bases, with 17 bases remaining between them. The CDR3 covers 17 residues. Germline loops: CDR1 LGHNA, CDR2 YNFKEQ. The CDR3 DNA sequence: TGTGCCAGCAGCCAAGATACCGGCGGGACGAGTCATGAAAAACTGTTTTTT. This sequence encodes CASSQDTGGTSHEKLFF.

The chain carries TRBV27 and TRBJ2-1, with TRBD2 as a possible D gene (6 bases). The CDR3 extends over 16 amino acids. Germline CDR1 and CDR2: MNHEY and SMNVEV (reference sequence). V was pared by 3 bases and J by 3 bases, with 15 bases between. CDR3 nucleotide sequence: TGTGCCAGCAGTTTGGCTCCCAGAGCGGGCTACAATGAGCAGTTCTTC. Translation gives CASSLAPRAGYNEQFF.

The rearrangement uses TRBV9 and TRBJ1-6; 11 bases fit TRBD1. V was pared by 4 bases and J by 9 bases, with 6 bases of the junction left unmatched. This CDR3 region has 15 residues. Germline loops: CDR1 SGDLS, CDR2 YYNGEE. The CDR3 DNA reads TGTGCCAGCAGCCCCCGGACAGGGGGCGGTTCACCCCTCCACTTT. Encoded protein: CASSPRTGGGSPLHF.

This chain links TRBV28 with TRBJ2-5; no clear D. The CDR3 is made up of 16 amino acids. CDR1 and CDR2 (germline): MDHEN, SYDVKM. The V end was cut by 6 bases, the J end by 4 bases, with 21 bases between. In DNA, the CDR3 is TGTGCCAGCAGCCCAGTAGGCAGAAGATGGGGAGAGACCCAGTACTTC. Residues: CASSPVGRRWGETQYF.

The V gene is TRBV2, the J gene TRBJ1-5; D is unclear. Germline V gene lookup returns CDR1 SNHLY and CDR2 FYNNEI. The germline V and J ends were trimmed by 3 bases and 1 base, with 7 bases remaining between them. The CDR3 is made up of 14 amino acids. The DNA for the CDR3 is TGTGCCAGCAGTGATTGGCTGAGCAATCAGCCCCAGCATTTT. This sequence encodes CASSDWLSNQPQHF.

This chain uses TRBV5-1 with TRBJ1-1; no clear D gene. Germline V CDR1 and CDR2: SGHRS, YFSETQ. V lost 4 bases and J lost 1, with 8 bases in between. The CDR3 has 13 amino acids. Here the CDR3 DNA reads TGCGCCAGCAGCCCCCTACAGAACACTGAAGCTTTCTTT. Translated, it gives CASSPLQNTEAFF.

The J gene is TRBJ2-1, the V gene TRBV27, with TRBD2 as a possible D gene (6 bases). The ends were cut back, 3 bases at V and 4 bases at J, with 16 bases in the middle. The CDR3 has 16 amino acids. Per the germline V gene, CDR1 is MNHEY and CDR2 is SMNVEV (reference sequence). In nucleotides, the CDR3 is TGTGCCAGCAGTTTTTCCGGGTCAGGGACTTACAATGAGCAGTTCTTC. Its translation: CASSFSGSGTYNEQFF.

The chain employs TRBV6-6 and TRBJ1-1, with a weak D call TRBD1 (6 bases). The germline gives CDR1 MNHNY, CDR2 SVGAGI (reference sequence). Between the trimmed V and J ends, which lost 6 bases and 3 bases, there was a span of 8 bases. This CDR3 has 12 residues. The CDR3 bases are TGTGCCAGCAGAAACAGGGACACTGAAGCTTTCTTT. The encoded protein is CASRNRDTEAFF.

This clone was counted a single time. The chain recombines TRBV11-1 with TRBJ1-1; D unclear. The CDR3 spans 13 residues. Trimming stripped 5 bases from V and 4 bases from J, with 11 bases between. Germline CDR1 is SGHAT and CDR2 is FQDESV (reference sequence). The CDR3 bases are TGTGCCAGCAGCCCGACTTTGGGCACTGAAGCTTTCTTT. This codes for CASSPTLGTEAFF. The whole variable domain, filled in from reference TRBV11-1 and TRBJ1-1, reads EAEVAQSPRYKITEKSQAVAFWCDPISGHATLYWYRQILGQGPELLVQFQDESVVDDSQLPKDRFSAERLKGVDSTLKIQPAELGDSAMYLCASSPTLGTEAFFGQGTRLTVV.

This chain links TRBV7-8 with TRBJ2-7; 7 bases are a match to TRBD1. Germline assignment: CDR1 SGHVS and CDR2 FQNEAQ. This CDR3 comprises 16 residues. Germline trimming cut 5 bases from V and 2 bases from J; bases unmatched to any gene: 12. The CDR3 coding sequence is TGTGCCAGCAGCCCTCTTGGACAGGTTACTGCCTACGAGCAGTACTTC. This sequence encodes CASSPLGQVTAYEQYF.

This sequence joins TRBV2 and TRBJ1-2, with 7 bases that match TRBD1. Germline CDR1 SNHLY, CDR2 FYNNEI. The V segment lost 4 bases and the J segment 4 bases; nucleotides outside the gene matches: 6. The CDR3 extends over 14 amino acids. CDR3 DNA: TGTGCCAGCAGTGTGTATACAGGGGTCTATGGCTACACCTTC. It codes for CASSVYTGVYGYTF.

The rearrangement uses TRBV29-1 and TRBJ1-1; no definite D call. V lost 2 bases, J lost 1 base, and 5 bases lay in between. The germline gives CDR1 SQVTM, CDR2 ANQGSEA. The CDR3 spans 12 residues. In DNA, the CDR3 is TGCAGCGTTGAAAGAGGGAACACTGAAGCTTTCTTT. It codes for CSVERGNTEAFF.

This chain uses TRBV5-1 with TRBJ2-3, with unresolved D. This CDR3 has 14 residues. CDR1 and CDR2 (germline): SGHRS, YFSETQ. Trimming stripped 2 bases from V and 8 bases from J, with 15 bases between. The CDR3 nucleotides read TGCGCCAGCAGCTTAGGCCTTCTGGAAGGTACGCAGTATTTT. Residues: CASSLGLLEGTQYF.

The rearrangement uses TRBV29-1 and TRBJ2-7; D tentatively reads TRBD1 or TRBD2 (5 bases each). CDR3 length: 13 amino acids. Trimming cost V 6 bases and J 4 bases, with 16 bases left between them. Per germline, CDR1 SQVTM and CDR2 ANQGSEA. The CDR3 region has the DNA TGCAGCGTCCATGGGGGTAAACGGTACGAGCAGTACTTC. Translation gives CSVHGGKRYEQYF.

V and J are TRBV7-9 and TRBJ2-5; TRBD1 matches at 7 bases. CDR3 length equals 14 residues. V lost 5 bases, J lost 1 base, and 4 bases stayed unmatched. CDR1 SEHNR and CDR2 FQNEAQ come from the germline V gene (reference sequence). CDR3 sequence (DNA): TGTGCCAGCAGCGTGACAGGGTTCCAAGAGACCCAGTACTTC. It is translated as CASSVTGFQETQYF.

The gene calls are TRBV29-1 and TRBJ2-7; maybe TRBD1 (5 bases). The germline V gene encodes CDR1 SQVTM and CDR2 ANQGSEA. Trimming shortened V by 5 bases and J by 2 bases, and 13 bases separated the two germline ends. The CDR3 runs 13 residues. This CDR3 is CSVMGRAAYEQYF. CDR3 nucleotides: TGCAGCGTTATGGGCAGGGCGGCCTACGAGCAGTACTTC.

This clone occurred once. The chain combines TRBV6-6 with TRBJ2-7, with D unclear. This CDR3 is built from 14 residues. The ends were cut back, 2 bases at V and 1 base at J, with 9 bases in the middle. Germline V gives CDR1 MNHNY, CDR2 SVGAGI (reference sequence). The CDR3: CASSYPYTSYEQYF. The CDR3 DNA sequence: TGTGCCAGCAGTTACCCGTACACGTCCTACGAGCAGTACTTC.

This sequence joins TRBV18 and TRBJ1-2, with 8 bases aligning to TRBD1. Trimming took 5 bases from V and 1 from J; bases not matched to a gene: 6. CDR1 KGHSH and CDR2 LQKENI come from the germline V gene. The CDR3 sequence is 15 residues long. The CDR3 spells CASSKDREDNYGYTF. The CDR3 coding sequence is TGTGCCAGCTCAAAGGACAGGGAAGATAACTATGGCTACACCTTC.

This rearrangement joins TRBV19 to TRBJ1-6; 10 bases are a match to TRBD1. The CDR3 runs 16 residues. Germline V gene sequence: CDR1 LNHDA, CDR2 SQIVND (reference sequence). Trimming cost V 5 bases and J 7 bases; bases outside gene matches: 8. The chain's CDR3 is CASSSRTGGLNSPLHF. In DNA form, the CDR3 reads TGTGCCAGTAGTTCCCGGACAGGGGGATTGAATTCACCCCTCCACTTT.

The chain has TRBV30 and TRBJ1-2, with D perhaps TRBD1 (5 bases). Between the trimmed V and J ends, which lost 3 bases and 2 bases, there was a span of 13 bases. The CDR3 is made up of 14 amino acids. Germline V gives CDR1 GTSNPN, CDR2 SVGIG (reference sequence). The CDR3 reads CAWSRDAVNYGYTF. The CDR3, as DNA: TGTGCCTGGAGCCGGGACGCAGTAAACTATGGCTACACCTTC.

V is TRBV9 and J is TRBJ1-1; D not certain. CDR1 SGDLS and CDR2 YYNGEE come from the germline V gene. Trimming removed 0 bases at V and 11 bases at J, with 23 bases between. This CDR3 is built from 16 residues. The CDR3 sequence: CASSVDHFSNPMGAFF. CDR3 coding DNA: TGTGCCAGCAGCGTAGACCACTTCTCCAACCCCATGGGCGCTTTCTTT.

CDR3 region: CASSPGTAESSYNSPLHF. Here the CDR3 DNA reads TGCGCCAGCAGCCCTGGGACAGCCGAGAGCTCCTATAATTCACCCCTCCACTTT. This chain connects TRBV5-1 to TRBJ1-6; 7 bases agree with TRBD1. CDR3 length equals 18 residues. Germline V gene data show CDR1 as SGHRS and CDR2 as YFSETQ. V dropped 4 bases and J dropped 0; count of bases not matched to a gene: 10.

This clone was seen a single time. CDR3 DNA: TGCAGCGTTGAAGATCTAGGCATCGAGCAGTACTTC. Translated, it gives CSVEDLGIEQYF. J is TRBJ2-5 and V is TRBV29-1, with D unresolved. The J call may be faulty, since TRBJ2-7 better matches the DNA end. The CDR3 has 12 residues. The germline V gene encodes CDR1 SQVTM and CDR2 ANQGSEA.

The chain carries TRBV7-9 and TRBJ2-7; D is undetermined. V lost 1 base and J lost 1, with 8 bases in between. CDR3 length equals 14 residues. Germline V gene data show CDR1 as SEHNR and CDR2 as FQNEAQ (reference sequence). CDR3 DNA: TGTGCCAGCAGCTTAGTGCCAGCTTCCTACGAGCAGTACTTC. It specifies CASSLVPASYEQYF.